The source of this T cell receptor beta chain is a study of Graves' ophthalmopathy and Graves' hyperthyroidism. Amplification of TCR beta CDR3 regions used RNA transcripts. HTBI-primed RT-PCR formed the first round, and a multiplex PCR formed the second. TCRdb analysed the multiplex PCR reads with MiXCR anew, one entry per CDR3 protein. Of a few hundred thousand distinct CDR3 sequences listed, 15% are singletons. Germline CDR1 and CDR2: MNHEY and SMNVEV (reference sequence). This CDR3 region has 14 residues. With 5 bases clipped from V and 5 bases from J, the junction kept 7 bases outside the gene matches.

Sequenced input: peripheral blood. The V and J genes are TRBV27 and TRBJ2-7; 9 bases match TRBD2. The source of this sequence is a woman aged 18-35 years with stable Graves' hyperthyroidism. CDR3 DNA sequence: TGTGCCAGCAGTCAAGTAGGACTAGCGAACGAGCAGTACTTC. Translation gives CASSQVGLANEQYF.